This T cell receptor beta chain is from a study of spatial heterogeneity in lung cancer. The CDR3 runs to 13 residues. Trimming cost V 2 bases and J 8 bases, with 12 bases left between them. In this sample, this clonotype turned up many times. Time point defined: blood at routine non-recurrence follow-up after resection. TCRdb reprocessed the 5' RACE reads with MiXCR, giving one entry per CDR3 protein. The repertoire holds 27,000 or so distinct CDR3 sequences, with about 5.3% as singletons. The V call is TRBV12-3 or TRBV12-4, the J call TRBJ1-2; D is ambiguous. This TCR was recovered from a female donor with early-stage non-small cell lung cancer. Source: PBMCs, taken at follow-up. CDR3 in amino acids: CASSLRRSGGYTF. For the CDR3, the DNA is TGTGCCAGCAGTTTAAGGAGAAGTGGAGGCTACACCTTC.